The 32 T cell receptor beta chains in this list originate from one sample, sequenced in a study of monozygotic twins with inflammatory bowel disease. Reprocessing the 5' RACE reads, TCRdb reports a single entry for every CDR3 protein and omits DNA. This listing includes approximately 100,000 distinct CDR3 sequences. The specimen sequenced was blood. The receptor set was obtained from a human donor with ulcerative colitis or Crohn's disease, or a healthy co-twin of an affected twin (not recorded which).

The genes are TRBV27 and TRBJ1-4; TCRdb lists TRBD1, though no DNA is available to test this call. In germline, CDR1 is MNHEY, CDR2 SMNVEV (reference sequence). The CDR3 length is 13 residues. The CDR3 loop reads CASSPTVREKLFF.

CDR3: CASSVGLATNEKLFF. The V gene is TRBV12-3 or TRBV12-4, the J gene TRBJ1-4; TCRdb gives TRBD1 as the D gene, but with no DNA this cannot be confirmed. The CDR3 spans 15 residues.

The chain employs TRBV11-2 and TRBJ2-5; TCRdb calls TRBD2, which cannot be checked without DNA. The CDR3 sequence is 16 residues long. Germline values: CDR1 SGHAT, CDR2 FQNNGV. The CDR3 loop is CASSLLRGGDRETQYF.

The chain recombines TRBV7-3 with TRBJ2-3; the TCRdb D gene call, TRBD1, has no DNA to confirm it. This CDR3 contains 16 residues. Germline CDR1 is SGHTA and CDR2 is FQGTGA. CDR3 amino acids: CASSSQGLSSTDTQYF. The variable domain in full, with the rest retrieved from reference TRBV7-3 and TRBJ2-3, is GAGVSQTPSNKVTEKGKYVELRCDPISGHTALYWYRQSLGQGPEFLIYFQGTGAADDSGLPNDRFFAVRPEGSVSTLKIQRTERGDSAVYLCASSSQGLSSTDTQYFGPGTRLTVL.

The chain links TRBV28 to TRBJ2-3; lacking DNA, the TRBD2 call made by TCRdb goes unchecked. This CDR3 is 11 amino acids long. The germline gives CDR1 MDHEN, CDR2 SYDVKM. The CDR3 is CASSGGDTQYF.

V gene TRBV18 combines with J gene TRBJ1-4; the D gene TCRdb calls, TRBD1, cannot be checked with no DNA. Germline V CDR1 and CDR2: KGHSH, LQKENI. CDR3 size: 14 residues. The CDR3 reads CASSPGTVNEKLFF.

The V gene is TRBV20-1, the J gene TRBJ2-1; TCRdb indicates TRBD2, and absent DNA this call remains unverified. CDR1 is DFQATT, CDR2 SNEGSKA, per germline (reference sequence). The CDR3 consists of 13 residues. CDR3 loop: CSASTSGYNEQFF.

The rearrangement links TRBV20-1 to TRBJ2-1. Germline CDR1 and CDR2: DFQATT and SNEGSKA (reference sequence). The CDR3 sequence is 14 residues long. The CDR3 spells CSARGLLSYNEQFF.

V gene TRBV4-3 combines with J gene TRBJ1-4; TCRdb calls TRBD1, which cannot be checked without DNA. The germline V gene encodes CDR1 LGHNA and CDR2 YSLEER. The CDR3 consists of 15 residues. The CDR3 sequence is CASSPNRGRAEKLFF.

This sequence joins TRBV7-8 and TRBJ2-1; TCRdb calls TRBD1, which cannot be checked without DNA. CDR1 is SGHVS and CDR2 is FQNEAQ in the germline V gene. CDR3 size: 16 residues. CDR3: CASSRHGTQGANEQFF.

V and J are TRBV4-3 and TRBJ1-4. CDR3 length equals 14 residues. Germline CDR1 and CDR2: LGHNA and YSLEER. CDR3 region: CASSPTRTGEKLFF.

The chain couples TRBV5-1 to TRBJ2-1; the D call from TCRdb, TRBD1, cannot be confirmed without DNA. Germline CDR1 and CDR2: SGHRS and YFSETQ. The CDR3 runs to 15 residues. CDR3 in amino acids: CASSLGDRGRDEQFF.

The chain carries TRBV5-1 and TRBJ2-5; without DNA, the TCRdb call of TRBD1 cannot be checked. The CDR3 is made up of 15 amino acids. Per germline, CDR1 SGHRS and CDR2 YFSETQ. CDR3: CASSLGQGEGETQYF.

The chain recombines TRBV5-5 with TRBJ1-1; TCRdb's D gene call, TRBD1, goes unchecked for lack of DNA. Germline V gene lookup returns CDR1 SGHKS and CDR2 YYEKEE (reference sequence). The CDR3 runs to 15 residues. The CDR3 loop reads CASNLHTGQNTEAFF.

This chain uses TRBV20-1 with TRBJ1-6. Germline-derived CDR1 and CDR2 are DFQATT and SNEGSKA (reference sequence). The CDR3 covers 21 residues. This CDR3 reads CSARWFGDPSQTSSYNSPLHF.

The rearrangement joins TRBV20-1 to TRBJ2-1; TCRdb names TRBD2, which stays unverified in the absence of DNA. The CDR3 spans 16 residues. The germline V gene has CDR1 DFQATT and CDR2 SNEGSKA (reference sequence). The chain's CDR3 is CSATRTSASSYNEQFF.

The V call is TRBV2, the J call TRBJ1-1; TCRdb selects TRBD1, and the lack of DNA leaves this call unchecked. The CDR3 has 15 amino acids. CDR1 SNHLY and CDR2 FYNNEI come from the germline V gene. The CDR3 loop reads CASSDLTGGRTEAFF.

The chain couples TRBV6-1 to TRBJ2-3; TCRdb's D call, TRBD2, is unchecked because there is no DNA. CDR3 length: 16 residues. Germline-derived CDR1 and CDR2 are MNHNS and SASEGT. CDR3 residues: CASSSTSTTATHTQYF.

This sequence joins TRBV7-3 and TRBJ2-1; the D call of TRBD2 rests on TCRdb alone, since no DNA is present to check it. The CDR3 spans 18 residues. The V gene's germline CDR1 is SGHTA and CDR2 FQGTGA. CDR3 protein: CASSLRQLAGGSYNEQFF.

This sequence joins TRBV3-1 and TRBJ1-1; TCRdb outputs TRBD1, but without DNA this stays unchecked. The germline CDR1 and CDR2 sequences are LGHDT and YNNKEL (reference sequence). This CDR3 has 15 residues. CDR3 sequence reads: CASSQDETGITEAFF.

The CDR3 spells CASSLGASGLSALHF. The chain is built from TRBV5-1 and TRBJ1-6. This CDR3 spans 15 amino acids. Germline V CDR1 and CDR2: SGHRS, YFSETQ.

CDR3 residues: CASSFDRDLQISPLHF. The chain is built from TRBV5-5 and TRBJ1-6; the TRBD1 assignment by TCRdb is unverifiable without DNA. CDR3 length: 16 residues. Germline-derived CDR1 and CDR2 are SGHKS and YYEKEE (reference sequence).

The chain joins TRBV7-2 to TRBJ2-1; TCRdb proposes TRBD1, but this gene call is untestable without DNA. Per the germline V gene, CDR1 is SGHTA and CDR2 is FQGNSA. The CDR3 runs 16 residues. The CDR3 region is CASSLVAGRGHNEQFF.

CDR3 loop: CSARGQGREGASDTQYF. This chain connects TRBV20-1 to TRBJ2-3; no DNA is available, so the TRBD2 call from TCRdb remains unchecked. The CDR3 extends over 17 amino acids. Germline CDR1 is DFQATT and CDR2 is SNEGSKA (reference sequence).

V is TRBV10-3 and J is TRBJ1-1. This CDR3 comprises 16 residues. The germline V gene has CDR1 ENHRY and CDR2 SYGVKD. The CDR3 region is CAISEFGRTLNTEAFF.

The chain couples TRBV29-1 to TRBJ2-5; there is no DNA to check the TCRdb D call of TRBD1. The germline V gene encodes CDR1 SQVTM and CDR2 ANQGSEA. The CDR3 covers 14 residues. This CDR3 is CSVDDRGRTETQYF.

This chain joins TRBV6-2 or TRBV6-3 and TRBJ2-5; lacking DNA, the TRBD1 call made by TCRdb goes unchecked. The CDR3 runs to 14 residues. Per the germline V gene, CDR1 is MNHEY and CDR2 is SVGEGT. CDR3 sequence reads: CASSSGQFQETQYF.

The genes are TRBV12-3 or TRBV12-4 and TRBJ2-3; TCRdb proposes TRBD2, but this gene call is untestable without DNA. The CDR3 contains 14 residues. CDR3 region: CATKVGRRADTQYF.

This rearrangement joins TRBV4-1 to TRBJ2-3; checking the TCRdb D call of TRBD1 is not possible without DNA. CDR1 and CDR2 (germline): MGHRA, YSYEKL. This CDR3 region has 18 residues. The CDR3 loop is CASSQKASGTGYTDTQYF.

V gene TRBV12-3 or TRBV12-4 combines with J gene TRBJ2-2; TCRdb's D call, TRBD1, is unchecked because there is no DNA. This CDR3 has 15 amino acids. The CDR3 loop reads CASSPRMLNTGELFF.

This chain joins TRBV5-1 and TRBJ1-2; TCRdb gives TRBD1 as the D gene, but with no DNA this cannot be confirmed. Germline CDR1 reads SGHRS; CDR2 reads YFSETQ. The CDR3 consists of 14 residues. The chain's CDR3 is CASRSGQSNYGYTF.

The V call is TRBV27, the J call TRBJ1-2; the D call of TRBD1 rests on TCRdb alone, since no DNA is present to check it. Germline-derived CDR1 and CDR2 are MNHEY and SMNVEV (reference sequence). This CDR3 spans 17 amino acids. The chain's CDR3 is CASSLSSGTELDYGYTF.